The 2 T cell receptor beta chains listed next were all sequenced from one sample in a study of early T cells in non-severe SARS-CoV-2 infection. TCRdb reprocessed the 5' RACE reads with MiXCR, giving one entry per CDR3 protein. This table has 70,000 to 85,000 distinct CDR3 sequences, 10% to 15% appearing once. Sequencing was done on a sample of whole blood. The source of these receptors is an adult who was a healthcare worker with PCR-confirmed SARS-CoV-2 infection or an uninfected control (not recorded which).

V gene TRBV13 combines with J gene TRBJ2-7; 10 nucleotides match TRBD1. Germline CDR1 reads PRHDT; CDR2 reads FYEKMQ (reference sequence). CDR3 length equals 15 residues. The V segment lost 2 bases and the J segment 1 base; nucleotides outside the gene matches: 2. CDR3 loop: CASSLRTGGSYEQYF. The CDR3 bases are TGTGCCAGCAGCTTACGGACAGGGGGGTCCTACGAGCAGTACTTC.

This clonotype has a handful of counts. The chain joins TRBV2 to TRBJ1-6, with D unresolved. This CDR3 is 14 amino acids long. The V gene's germline CDR1 is SNHLY and CDR2 FYNNEI. V was trimmed by 4 bases and J by 10 bases, leaving 14 bases between them. CDR3 residues: CASSGYSRGSPLHF. DNA for the CDR3: TGTGCCAGCAGTGGTTACAGCCGCGGGTCACCCCTCCACTTT.